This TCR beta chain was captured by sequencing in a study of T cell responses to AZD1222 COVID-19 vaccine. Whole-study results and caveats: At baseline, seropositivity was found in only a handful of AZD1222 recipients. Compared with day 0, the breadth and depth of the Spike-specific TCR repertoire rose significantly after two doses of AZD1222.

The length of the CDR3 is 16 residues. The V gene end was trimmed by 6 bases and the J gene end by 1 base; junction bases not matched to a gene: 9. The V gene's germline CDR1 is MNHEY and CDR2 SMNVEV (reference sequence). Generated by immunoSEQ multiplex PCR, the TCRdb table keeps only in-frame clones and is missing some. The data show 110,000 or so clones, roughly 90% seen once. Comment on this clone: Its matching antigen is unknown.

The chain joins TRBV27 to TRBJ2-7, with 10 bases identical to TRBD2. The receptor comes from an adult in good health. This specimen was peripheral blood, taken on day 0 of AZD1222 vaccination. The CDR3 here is CASRPSGTSVSYEQYF. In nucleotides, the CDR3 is TGTGCCAGCAGGCCCTCCGGGACTAGCGTTTCCTACGAGCAGTACTTC.